The clone carrying this T cell receptor (beta chain) has just one count. Measured with immunoSEQ multiplex PCR; TCRdb has only the in-frame clones, and not every one. The table has some 95,000 clones, about nine tenths seen once; the top ten hold 2.5% to 3.5%. This entry comes from a study of PD-1 blockade in classical Hodgkin lymphoma. Noted time point: cycle 4 day 1 (C4D1), after around six weeks of nivolumab. All trial patients relapsed after autologous stem cell transplantation. This CDR3 is built from 14 residues. V gave up 5 bases and J gave up 8 bases, with 18 bases separating them. The germline V gene encodes CDR1 SGHTA and CDR2 FQGTGA.

Specimen: peripheral blood mononuclear cells (PBMCs), collected before the fourth cycle of nivolumab. This receptor was taken from a human donor with classical Hodgkin lymphoma. This chain links TRBV7-3 with TRBJ1-2; perhaps TRBD1 as D (6 bases). CDR3 DNA sequence: TGTGCCAGCAGCCCCGGACAGTCCTATGTGGGCTACACCTTC. It translates to CASSPGQSYVGYTF.